The 11 T cell receptor beta chains below come from one sample, sequenced in a study of cytomegalovirus exposure and HLA in healthy donors. The PCR employed 60 Vbeta primers together with 13 Jbeta primers. Repertoires were generated with immunoSEQ multiplex PCR, while TCRdb's copy carries only in-frame clones and drops some. Of approximately 170,000 clones in the sample, under 85% were seen once. Sequences were obtained from PBMCs. The receptors shown here come from a man between 50 and 59 years old in good health and CMV-seropositive.

This sequence joins TRBV6-1 and TRBJ2-7; 7 bases agree with TRBD1. The CDR3 extends over 14 amino acids. Germline-derived CDR1 and CDR2 are MNHNS and SASEGT. Trimming took 8 bases from V and 3 from J; bases not matched to a gene: 10. The CDR3 DNA reads as TGTGCCAGCCTTCCGGGACAGAGATTCTACGAGCAGTACTTC. This codes for CASLPGQRFYEQYF.

The gene calls are TRBV4-2 and TRBJ2-3; 11 positions match TRBD2. Germline V gives CDR1 LGHNA, CDR2 YNFKEQ. The CDR3 has 17 amino acids. The J segment lost 2 bases and the V segment lost 2 bases, leaving 6 bases of the junction unmatched. CDR3 bases: TGTGCCAGCAGCCAACGACTAGCGGGGTTTCTCACAGATACGCAGTATTTT. It is translated as CASSQRLAGFLTDTQYF.

This chain connects TRBV2 to TRBJ2-3, with a possible D match to TRBD2 (6 bases). Deletions cut 5 bases from V and 1 base from J, with 13 bases between. The CDR3 is 15 residues long. Germline loops: CDR1 SNHLY, CDR2 FYNNEI. Here the CDR3 DNA reads TGTGCCAGCAGTACAAGGGGACTTGGCACAGATACGCAGTATTTT. Translating gives CASSTRGLGTDTQYF.

V gene TRBV28 combines with J gene TRBJ1-2; unclear D gene. V lost 3 bases and J lost 8, with 10 bases in between. CDR1 MDHEN and CDR2 SYDVKM come from the germline V gene. The CDR3 contains 12 residues. In DNA, the CDR3 is TGTGCCAGCAGTTTCGTGCGTTACGGCTACACCTTC. Residues: CASSFVRYGYTF.

The V call is TRBV7-9, the J call TRBJ1-2; 8 bases align to TRBD1. Germline V gene data show CDR1 as SEHNR and CDR2 as FQNEAQ (reference sequence). V was clipped by 5 bases and J by 2 bases; unmatched bases: 4. The CDR3 extends over 14 amino acids. The CDR3 sequence: CASSPWTGNYGYTF. The CDR3 DNA sequence: TGTGCCAGCAGCCCCTGGACAGGGAACTATGGCTACACCTTC.

The chain joins TRBV7-2 to TRBJ2-7, with TRBD2 matching 12 bases. Trimming at V came to 5 bases and at J to 7 bases, leaving 12 bases not matched to a gene. This CDR3 region has 16 residues. Germline V lookup: CDR1 SGHTA, CDR2 FQGNSA. Here the CDR3 DNA reads TGTGCCAGCAGCCCCCCGGGTCTAGCGGGGGGGCATGAGCAGTACTTC. It encodes CASSPPGLAGGHEQYF.

This rearrangement joins TRBV6-4 to TRBJ2-1, with D tentatively TRBD2 (5 bases). Trimming took 0 bases from V and 2 from J, leaving 8 bases between them. This CDR3 region has 15 residues. Germline CDR1 MRHNA, CDR2 SNTAGT. The CDR3 protein is CASSDSGGTYNEQFF. CDR3 bases: TGTGCCAGCAGTGACTCAGGAGGCACCTACAATGAGCAGTTCTTC.

The V and J genes are TRBV9 and TRBJ2-3, with 11 bases fitting TRBD2. This CDR3 has 16 amino acids. After removal of 0 bases from V and 9 bases from J, the junction contained 9 bases not matched to a gene. CDR1 and CDR2 from the germline V gene are SGDLS and YYNGEE. CDR3 nucleotide sequence: TGTGCCAGCAGCGTAGCTGTAGCGGGGGGGAGGGGAACGCAGTATTTT. It codes for CASSVAVAGGRGTQYF.

V and J are TRBV15 and TRBJ2-1; D gene uncertain. The ends were cut back, 1 base at V and 1 base at J, with 14 bases in the middle. The CDR3 is 17 residues long. CDR1 LNHNV and CDR2 YYDKDF come from the germline V gene (reference sequence). This chain's CDR3 is CATSRVISASSYNEQFF. The CDR3, as DNA: TGTGCCACCAGCAGAGTAATAAGCGCTTCATCCTACAATGAGCAGTTCTTC.

The chain employs TRBV19 and TRBJ2-2; TRBD1 matches 10 bases. The CDR3 runs 14 residues. The V gene's germline CDR1 is LNHDA and CDR2 SQIVND (reference sequence). With 8 bases clipped from V and 3 bases from J, the junction kept 3 bases outside the gene matches. CDR3 protein: CASAGTGDTGELFF. For the CDR3, the DNA is TGTGCCAGTGCCGGGACAGGGGACACCGGGGAGCTGTTTTTT.

The chain couples TRBV30 to TRBJ2-7; D not certain. The CDR3 length is 13 residues. The germline CDR1 and CDR2 sequences are GTSNPN and SVGIG (reference sequence). Trimming took off 0 bases at V and 2 bases at J, with 8 bases between the two ends. This CDR3 is CAWSVSSAYEQYF. The CDR3 nucleotides read TGTGCCTGGAGTGTAAGTTCGGCCTACGAGCAGTACTTC.